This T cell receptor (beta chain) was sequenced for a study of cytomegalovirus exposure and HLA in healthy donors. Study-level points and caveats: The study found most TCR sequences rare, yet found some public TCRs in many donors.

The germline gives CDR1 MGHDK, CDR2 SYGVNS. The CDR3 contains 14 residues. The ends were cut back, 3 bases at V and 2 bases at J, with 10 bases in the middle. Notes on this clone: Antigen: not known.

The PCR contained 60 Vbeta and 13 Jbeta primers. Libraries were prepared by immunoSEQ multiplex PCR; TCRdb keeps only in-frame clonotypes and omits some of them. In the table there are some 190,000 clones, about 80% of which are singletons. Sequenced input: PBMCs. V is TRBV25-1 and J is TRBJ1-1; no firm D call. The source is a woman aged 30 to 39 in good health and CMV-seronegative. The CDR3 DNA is TGTGCCAGCAGTGAGTTCGGGAGAAACACTGAAGCTTTCTTT. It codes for CASSEFGRNTEAFF.